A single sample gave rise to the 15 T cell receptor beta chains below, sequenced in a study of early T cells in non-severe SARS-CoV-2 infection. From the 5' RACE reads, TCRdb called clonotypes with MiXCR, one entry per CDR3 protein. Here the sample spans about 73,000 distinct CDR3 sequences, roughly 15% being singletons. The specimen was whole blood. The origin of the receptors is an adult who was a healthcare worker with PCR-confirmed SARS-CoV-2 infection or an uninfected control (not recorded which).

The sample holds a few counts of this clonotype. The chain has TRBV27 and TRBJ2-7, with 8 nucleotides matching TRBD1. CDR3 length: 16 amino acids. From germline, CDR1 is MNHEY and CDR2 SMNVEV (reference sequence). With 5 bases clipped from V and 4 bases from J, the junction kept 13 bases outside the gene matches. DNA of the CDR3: TGTGCCAGCAGTGTTACCGGGACAGGTGATTTTTACGAGCAGTACTTC. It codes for CASSVTGTGDFYEQYF.

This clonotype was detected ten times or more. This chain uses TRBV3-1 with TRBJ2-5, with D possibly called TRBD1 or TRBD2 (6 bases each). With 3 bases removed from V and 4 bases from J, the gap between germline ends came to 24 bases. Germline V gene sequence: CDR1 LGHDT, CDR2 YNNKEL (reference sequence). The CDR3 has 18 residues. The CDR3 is CASSQLTGGRGVRETQYF. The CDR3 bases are TGTGCCAGCAGCCAGCTGACCGGGGGAAGGGGGGTGCGAGAGACCCAGTACTTC.

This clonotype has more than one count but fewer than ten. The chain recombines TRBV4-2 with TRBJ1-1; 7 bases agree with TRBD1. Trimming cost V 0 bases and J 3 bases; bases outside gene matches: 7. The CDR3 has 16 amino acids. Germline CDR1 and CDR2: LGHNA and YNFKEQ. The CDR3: CASSQDRGQEDTEAFF. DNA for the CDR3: TGTGCCAGCAGCCAAGATCGAGGACAGGAAGACACTGAAGCTTTCTTT.

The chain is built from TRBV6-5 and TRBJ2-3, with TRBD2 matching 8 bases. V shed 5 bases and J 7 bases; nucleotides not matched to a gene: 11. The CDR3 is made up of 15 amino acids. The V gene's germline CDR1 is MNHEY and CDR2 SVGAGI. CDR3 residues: CASSSGGPNFNTQYF. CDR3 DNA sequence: TGTGCCAGCAGTAGCGGGGGACCGAATTTTAATACGCAGTATTTT.

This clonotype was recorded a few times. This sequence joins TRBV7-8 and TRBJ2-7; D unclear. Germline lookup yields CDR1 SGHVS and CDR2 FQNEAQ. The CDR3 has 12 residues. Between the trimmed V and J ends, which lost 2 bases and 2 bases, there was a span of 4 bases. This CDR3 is CASSLRAYEQYF. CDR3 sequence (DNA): TGTGCCAGCAGCTTAAGGGCCTACGAGCAGTACTTC.

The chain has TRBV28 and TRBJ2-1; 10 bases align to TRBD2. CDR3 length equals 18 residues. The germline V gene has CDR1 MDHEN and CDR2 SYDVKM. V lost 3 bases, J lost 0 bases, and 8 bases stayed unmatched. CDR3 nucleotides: TGTGCCAGCAGTTTTGGACTAGCGGCCAAGGCCTCCTACAATGAGCAGTTCTTC. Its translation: CASSFGLAAKASYNEQFF.

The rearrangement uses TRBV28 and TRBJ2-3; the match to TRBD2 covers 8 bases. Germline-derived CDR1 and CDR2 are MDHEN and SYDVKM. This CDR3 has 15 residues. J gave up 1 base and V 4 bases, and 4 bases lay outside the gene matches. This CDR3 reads CASSSQRGRTDTQYF. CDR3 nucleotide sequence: TGTGCCAGCAGTTCCCAGCGGGGGCGCACAGATACGCAGTATTTT.

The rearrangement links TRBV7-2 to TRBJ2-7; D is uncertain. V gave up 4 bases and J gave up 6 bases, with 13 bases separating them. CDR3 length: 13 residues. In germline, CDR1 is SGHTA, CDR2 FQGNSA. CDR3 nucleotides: TGTGCCAGCAGCTATCCCTTTTCGCCCGAGCAGTACTTC. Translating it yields CASSYPFSPEQYF. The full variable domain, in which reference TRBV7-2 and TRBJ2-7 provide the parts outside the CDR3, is GAGVSQSPSNKVTEKGKDVELRCDPISGHTALYWYRQSLGQGLEFLIYFQGNSAPDKSGLPSDRFSAERTGGSVSTLTIQRTQQEDSAVYLCASSYPFSPEQYFGPGTRLTVT.

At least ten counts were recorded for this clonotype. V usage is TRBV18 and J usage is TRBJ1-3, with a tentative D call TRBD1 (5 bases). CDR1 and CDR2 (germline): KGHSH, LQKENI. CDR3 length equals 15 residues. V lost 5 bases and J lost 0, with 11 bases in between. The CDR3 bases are TGTGCCAGCTCAGAGGGACGGAACTCTGGAAACACCATATATTTT. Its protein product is CASSEGRNSGNTIYF.

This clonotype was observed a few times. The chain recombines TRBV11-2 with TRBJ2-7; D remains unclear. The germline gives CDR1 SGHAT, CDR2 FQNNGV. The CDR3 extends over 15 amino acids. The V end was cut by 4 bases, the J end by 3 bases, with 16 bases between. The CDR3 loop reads CASSSLLGLLYEQYF. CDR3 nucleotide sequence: TGTGCCAGCAGCTCCCTTCTGGGATTGCTCTACGAGCAGTACTTC.

The CDR3 loop reads CSARDRPGAEDTQYF. The CDR3 DNA follows: TGCAGTGCTAGAGATCGCCCAGGGGCCGAGGATACGCAGTATTTT. V and J are TRBV20-1 and TRBJ2-3; perhaps TRBD1 as D (6 bases). Trimming shortened V by 0 bases and J by 6 bases, and 16 bases separated the two germline ends. This CDR3 has 15 amino acids. Germline V gene sequence: CDR1 DFQATT, CDR2 SNEGSKA (reference sequence).

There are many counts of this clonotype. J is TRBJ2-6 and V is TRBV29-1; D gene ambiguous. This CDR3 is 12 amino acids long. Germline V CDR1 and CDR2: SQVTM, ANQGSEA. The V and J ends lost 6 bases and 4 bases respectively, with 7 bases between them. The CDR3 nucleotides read TGCAGCGTCTTGTGGGGGGCCAACGTCCTGACTTTC. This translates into CSVLWGANVLTF.

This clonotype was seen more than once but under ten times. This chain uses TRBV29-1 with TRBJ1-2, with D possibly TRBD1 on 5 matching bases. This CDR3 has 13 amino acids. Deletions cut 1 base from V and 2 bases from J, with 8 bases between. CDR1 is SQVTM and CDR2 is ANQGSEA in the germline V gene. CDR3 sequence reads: CSVEAQGNYGYTF. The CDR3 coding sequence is TGCAGCGTTGAAGCCCAGGGAAACTATGGCTACACCTTC.

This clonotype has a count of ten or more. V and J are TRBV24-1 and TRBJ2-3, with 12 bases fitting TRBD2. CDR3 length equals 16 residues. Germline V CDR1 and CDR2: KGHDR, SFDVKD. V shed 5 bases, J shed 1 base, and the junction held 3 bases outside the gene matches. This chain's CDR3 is CATSGRTSGGTDTQYF. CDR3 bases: TGTGCCACCAGTGGCAGGACTAGCGGGGGCACAGATACGCAGTATTTT.

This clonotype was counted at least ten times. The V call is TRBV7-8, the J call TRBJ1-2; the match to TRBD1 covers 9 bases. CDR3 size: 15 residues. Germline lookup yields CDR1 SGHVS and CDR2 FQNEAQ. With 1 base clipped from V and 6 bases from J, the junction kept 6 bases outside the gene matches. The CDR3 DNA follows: TGTGCCAGCAGCTTAGGCCCCACAGGGGGCCATGGCTACACCTTC. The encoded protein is CASSLGPTGGHGYTF. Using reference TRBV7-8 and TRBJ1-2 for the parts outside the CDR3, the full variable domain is GAGVSQSPRYKVAKRGQDVALRCDPISGHVSLFWYQQALGQGPEFLTYFQNEAQLDKSGLPSDRFFAERPEGSVSTLKIQRTQQEDSAVYLCASSLGPTGGHGYTFGSGTRLTVV.